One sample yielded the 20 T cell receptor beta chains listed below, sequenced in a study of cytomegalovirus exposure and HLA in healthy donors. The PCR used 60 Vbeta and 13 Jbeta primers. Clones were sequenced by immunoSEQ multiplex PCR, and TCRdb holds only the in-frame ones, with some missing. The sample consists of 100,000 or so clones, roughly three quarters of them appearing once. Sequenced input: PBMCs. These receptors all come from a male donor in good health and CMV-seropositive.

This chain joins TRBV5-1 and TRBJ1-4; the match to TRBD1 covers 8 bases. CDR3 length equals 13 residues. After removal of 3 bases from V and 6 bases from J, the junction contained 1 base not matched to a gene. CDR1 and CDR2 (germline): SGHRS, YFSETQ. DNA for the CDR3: TGCGCCAGCAGCTCGGGACAGGATGAAAAACTGTTTTTT. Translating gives CASSSGQDEKLFF.

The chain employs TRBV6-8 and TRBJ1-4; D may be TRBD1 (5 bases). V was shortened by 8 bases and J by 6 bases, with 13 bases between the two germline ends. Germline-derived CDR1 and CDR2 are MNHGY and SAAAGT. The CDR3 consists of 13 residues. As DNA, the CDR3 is TGTGCCAGCTGGGAGGGGCGAGATGAAAAACTGTTTTTT. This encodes CASWEGRDEKLFF.

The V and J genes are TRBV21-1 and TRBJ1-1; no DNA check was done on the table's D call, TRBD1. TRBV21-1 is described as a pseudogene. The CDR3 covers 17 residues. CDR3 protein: CASSKDWLRGQGSLAFF. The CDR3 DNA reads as TGTGCCAGCAGCAAAGACTGGTTGAGGGGACAGGGGTCTTTGGCTTTCTTT.

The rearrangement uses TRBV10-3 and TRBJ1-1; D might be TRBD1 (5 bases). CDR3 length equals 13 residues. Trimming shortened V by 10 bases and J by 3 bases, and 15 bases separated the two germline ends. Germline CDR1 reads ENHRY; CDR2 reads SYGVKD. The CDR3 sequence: CASRGVGDTEAFF. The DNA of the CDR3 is TGTGCCAGTCGGGGGGTTGGGGACACTGAAGCTTTCTTT.

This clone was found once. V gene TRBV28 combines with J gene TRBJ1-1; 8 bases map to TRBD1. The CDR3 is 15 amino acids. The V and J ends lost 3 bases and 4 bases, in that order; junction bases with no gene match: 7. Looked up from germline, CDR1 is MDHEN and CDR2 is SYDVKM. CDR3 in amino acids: CASSFTITGGTEAFF. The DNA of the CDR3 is TGTGCCAGCAGTTTCACGATAACAGGGGGCACTGAAGCTTTCTTT.

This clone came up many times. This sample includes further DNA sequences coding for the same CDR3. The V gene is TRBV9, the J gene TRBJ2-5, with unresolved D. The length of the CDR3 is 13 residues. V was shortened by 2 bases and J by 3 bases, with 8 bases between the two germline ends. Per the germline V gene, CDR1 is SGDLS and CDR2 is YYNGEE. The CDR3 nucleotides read TGTGCCAGCAGCGTGGGCCATAAAGAGACCCAGTACTTC. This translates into CASSVGHKETQYF.

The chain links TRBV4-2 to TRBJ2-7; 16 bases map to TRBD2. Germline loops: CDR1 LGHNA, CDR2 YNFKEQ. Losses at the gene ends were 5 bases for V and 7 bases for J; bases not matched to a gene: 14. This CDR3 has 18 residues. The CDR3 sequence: CASSEDGTSGRAGNEQYF. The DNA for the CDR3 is TGTGCCAGCAGCGAGGATGGGACTAGCGGGAGGGCCGGGAATGAGCAGTACTTC.

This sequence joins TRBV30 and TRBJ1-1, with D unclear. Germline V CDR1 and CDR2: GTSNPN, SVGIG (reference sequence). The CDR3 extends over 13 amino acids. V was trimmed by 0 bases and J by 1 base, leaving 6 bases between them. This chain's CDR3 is CAWSVLRNTEAFF. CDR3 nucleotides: TGTGCCTGGAGTGTATTGAGGAACACTGAAGCTTTCTTT.

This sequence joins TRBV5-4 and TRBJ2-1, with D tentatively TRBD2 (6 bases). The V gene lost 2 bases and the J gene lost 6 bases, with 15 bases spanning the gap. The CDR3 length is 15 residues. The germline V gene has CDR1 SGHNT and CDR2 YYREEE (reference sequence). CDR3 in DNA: TGTGCCAGCAGCTTCGACAGCGGAGGGGCCAATGAGCAGTTCTTC. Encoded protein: CASSFDSGGANEQFF.

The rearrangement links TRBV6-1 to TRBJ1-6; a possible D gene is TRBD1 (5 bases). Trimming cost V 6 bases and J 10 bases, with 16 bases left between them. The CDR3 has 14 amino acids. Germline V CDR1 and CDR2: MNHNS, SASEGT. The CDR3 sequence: CASSPSGGESPLHF. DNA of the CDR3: TGTGCCAGCAGCCCCAGCGGGGGGGAATCACCCCTCCACTTT.

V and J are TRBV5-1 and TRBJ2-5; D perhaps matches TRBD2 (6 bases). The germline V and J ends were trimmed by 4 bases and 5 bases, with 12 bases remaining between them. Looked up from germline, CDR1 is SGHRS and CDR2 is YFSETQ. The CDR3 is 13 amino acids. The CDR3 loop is CASSRLGRETQYF. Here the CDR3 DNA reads TGCGCCAGCAGCAGACTAGGGCGTGAGACCCAGTACTTC.

The CDR3 DNA reads TGTGCCAGCAGCCCGAGGACTCGAACGGGCACCGGGGAGCTGTTTTTT. Protein: CASSPRTRTGTGELFF. This sequence joins TRBV7-9 and TRBJ2-2; a possible D gene is TRBD2 (5 bases). Germline V gene lookup returns CDR1 SEHNR and CDR2 FQNEAQ (reference sequence). This CDR3 comprises 16 residues. The V and J ends lost 5 bases and 4 bases respectively, with 17 bases between them.

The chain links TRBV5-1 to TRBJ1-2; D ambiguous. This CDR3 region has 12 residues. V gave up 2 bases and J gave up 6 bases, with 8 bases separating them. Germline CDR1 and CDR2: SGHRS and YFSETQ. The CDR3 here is CASSFGADGYTF. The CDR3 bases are TGCGCCAGCAGCTTCGGAGCAGATGGCTACACCTTC. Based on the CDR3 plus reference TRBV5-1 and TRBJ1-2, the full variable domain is KAGVTQTPRYLIKTRGQQVTLSCSPISGHRSVSWYQQTPGQGLQFLFEYFSETQRNKGNFPGRFSGRQFSNSRSEMNVSTLELGDSALYLCASSFGADGYTFGSGTRLTVV.

This CDR3 reads CSVEVQRDYEQYF. In DNA, the CDR3 is TGCAGCGTTGAAGTACAGCGGGACTACGAGCAGTACTTC. V is TRBV29-1 and J is TRBJ2-7, with 7 bases matching TRBD2. The length of the CDR3 is 13 residues. Germline CDR1 is SQVTM and CDR2 is ANQGSEA. With 1 base clipped from V and 3 bases from J, the junction kept 3 bases outside the gene matches.

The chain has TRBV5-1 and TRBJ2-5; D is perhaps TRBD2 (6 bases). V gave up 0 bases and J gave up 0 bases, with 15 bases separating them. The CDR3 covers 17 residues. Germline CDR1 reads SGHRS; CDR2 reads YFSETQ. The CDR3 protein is CASSLGLGDLYQETQYF. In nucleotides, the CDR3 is TGCGCCAGCAGCTTGGGACTAGGGGATCTATACCAAGAGACCCAGTACTTC. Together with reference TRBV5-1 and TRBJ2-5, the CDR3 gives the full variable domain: KAGVTQTPRYLIKTRGQQVTLSCSPISGHRSVSWYQQTPGQGLQFLFEYFSETQRNKGNFPGRFSGRQFSNSRSEMNVSTLELGDSALYLCASSLGLGDLYQETQYFGPGTRLLVL.

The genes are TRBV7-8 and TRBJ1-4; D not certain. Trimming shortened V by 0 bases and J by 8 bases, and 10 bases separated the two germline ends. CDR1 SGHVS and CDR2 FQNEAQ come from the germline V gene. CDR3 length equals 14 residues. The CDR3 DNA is TGTGCCAGCAGCTTAGCGGGCCTTGGGGAAAAACTGTTTTTT. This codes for CASSLAGLGEKLFF.

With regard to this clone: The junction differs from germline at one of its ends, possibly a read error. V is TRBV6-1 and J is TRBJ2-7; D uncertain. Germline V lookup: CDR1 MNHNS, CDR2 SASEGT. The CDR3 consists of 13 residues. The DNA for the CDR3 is TGTGCCAGCAGCGAAGAGCCCTCCTACGAGCAGTACTTC. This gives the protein CASSEEPSYEQYF.

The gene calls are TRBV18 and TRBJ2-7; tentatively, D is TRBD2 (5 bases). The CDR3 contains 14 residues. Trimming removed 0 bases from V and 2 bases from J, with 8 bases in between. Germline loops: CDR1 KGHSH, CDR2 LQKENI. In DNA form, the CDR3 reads TGTGCCAGCTCACCACCGGGGAGTCCCTACGAGCAGTACTTC. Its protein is CASSPPGSPYEQYF.

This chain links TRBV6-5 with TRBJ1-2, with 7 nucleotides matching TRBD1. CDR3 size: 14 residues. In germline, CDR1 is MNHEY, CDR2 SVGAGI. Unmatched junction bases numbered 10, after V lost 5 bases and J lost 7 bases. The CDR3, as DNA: TGTGCCAGCAGTGCCAGGGGGGTCCTATCTGGCTACACCTTC. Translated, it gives CASSARGVLSGYTF.

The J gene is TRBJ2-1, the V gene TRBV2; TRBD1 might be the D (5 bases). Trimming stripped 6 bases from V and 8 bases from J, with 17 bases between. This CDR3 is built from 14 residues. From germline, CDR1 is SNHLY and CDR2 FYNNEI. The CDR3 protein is CASSLDGEGDEQFF. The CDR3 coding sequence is TGTGCCAGCAGCCTGGACGGAGAAGGGGATGAGCAGTTCTTC.